Each of the 24 T cell receptor beta chains below was sequenced from the same sample in a study of long-term antiretroviral therapy in people with HIV. It was version v3.0 of the immunoSEQ assay that was run at survey level. Clones were sequenced by immunoSEQ multiplex PCR, and TCRdb holds only the in-frame ones, with some missing. Among 20,000 to 25,000 clones, about four fifths were seen once, and the ten largest hold roughly 7%. The material was unsorted PBMCs, obtained 1.5 years after starting antiretroviral therapy. The receptors stem from a man aged 30 to 45 with HIV.

This clone is a singleton in its sample. The genes are TRBV6-5 and TRBJ2-7; no firm D call. The CDR3 is 15 residues long. The V and J ends lost 0 bases and 2 bases respectively, with 11 bases between them. CDR1 MNHEY and CDR2 SVGAGI come from the germline V gene. The CDR3 DNA is TGTGCCAGCAGTTACTCCGGAGCCCCAGCCTACGAGCAGTACTTC. It translates to CASSYSGAPAYEQYF.

The chain joins TRBV2 to TRBJ2-5, with 7 bases aligning to TRBD2. Trimming at V came to 6 bases and at J to 0 bases, leaving 7 bases not matched to a gene. The germline CDR1 and CDR2 sequences are SNHLY and FYNNEI. The CDR3 runs 15 residues. CDR3 loop: CASRREGTDQETQYF. The CDR3 nucleotides are TGTGCCAGCAGGAGGGAGGGGACCGACCAAGAGACCCAGTACTTC.

The chain joins TRBV27 to TRBJ1-1; D gene unclear. CDR1 is MNHEY, CDR2 SMNVEV, per germline (reference sequence). V was cut by 4 bases and J by 0 bases, with 6 bases left in between. This CDR3 has 13 residues. CDR3 coding DNA: TGTGCCAGCAGTTCAGTAATGAACACTGAAGCTTTCTTT. Its translation is CASSSVMNTEAFF.

V gene TRBV5-5 combines with J gene TRBJ1-2; weak D call: TRBD1 (6 bases). Per the germline V gene, CDR1 is SGHKS and CDR2 is YYEKEE (reference sequence). V was pared by 4 bases and J by 0 bases, with 16 bases between. The CDR3 covers 16 residues. CDR3 bases: TGTGCCAGCAGCCCGGGGATCGGGACACCTAACTATGGCTACACCTTC. This sequence encodes CASSPGIGTPNYGYTF. Variable domain in full (rest from reference TRBV5-5 and TRBJ1-2): DAGVTQSPTHLIKTRGQQVTLRCSPISGHKSVSWYQQVLGQGPQFIFQYYEKEERGRGNFPDRFSARQFPNYSSELNVNALLLGDSALYLCASSPGIGTPNYGYTFGSGTRLTVV.

This chain links TRBV19 with TRBJ1-1; D unclear. Per germline, CDR1 LNHDA and CDR2 SQIVND (reference sequence). The V end lost 8 bases, the J end lost 1 base, and 11 bases lay between the germline ends. This CDR3 contains 13 residues. The CDR3 sequence is CASEREANTEAFF. In DNA form, the CDR3 reads TGTGCCAGTGAGAGGGAGGCGAACACTGAAGCTTTCTTT.

In this sample, this clone turned up a few times. The V gene is TRBV29-1, the J gene TRBJ2-7; D gene ambiguous. This CDR3 is built from 13 residues. Per germline, CDR1 SQVTM and CDR2 ANQGSEA. Trimming cost V 4 bases and J 5 bases, with 15 bases left between them. This CDR3 is CSVVETARDEQYF. The CDR3 nucleotides read TGCAGCGTTGTAGAGACCGCAAGGGACGAGCAGTACTTC.

V and J are TRBV5-1 and TRBJ1-2; 10 nucleotides align to TRBD1. V lost 2 bases to trimming and J lost 6 bases; unmatched junction nucleotides: 4. The CDR3 spans 14 residues. Germline V gives CDR1 SGHRS, CDR2 YFSETQ. As DNA, the CDR3 is TGCGCCAGCAGCTTAGGGACAGGGGCGGATGGCTACACCTTC. Translated, it gives CASSLGTGADGYTF.

V usage is TRBV29-1 and J usage is TRBJ2-5; 9 bases fit TRBD1. V lost 1 base and J lost 4; bases outside the gene matches: 1. Per germline, CDR1 SQVTM and CDR2 ANQGSEA. CDR3 length equals 13 residues. In DNA, the CDR3 is TGCAGCGTTGAAGGGACAGGGGCAGAGACCCAGTACTTC. It translates to CSVEGTGAETQYF.

The J gene is TRBJ1-3, the V gene TRBV5-5; D unclear. The length of the CDR3 is 14 residues. The germline V and J ends were trimmed by 1 base and 2 bases, with 7 bases remaining between them. Germline lookup yields CDR1 SGHKS and CDR2 YYEKEE (reference sequence). The CDR3 coding sequence is TGTGCCAGCAGCTTGAGGGAGCCTGGAAACACCATATATTTT. Translated, it gives CASSLREPGNTIYF.

The genes are TRBV28 and TRBJ2-5; weak D call: TRBD1 (6 bases). Germline CDR1 reads MDHEN; CDR2 reads SYDVKM. Deletions cut 7 bases from V and 5 bases from J, with 14 bases between. The CDR3 has 13 amino acids. The CDR3 spells CASTHGGGETQYF. CDR3 coding DNA: TGTGCCAGCACTCATGGGGGCGGGGAGACCCAGTACTTC.

This clone has a single count. The genes are TRBV7-3 and TRBJ2-6; a possible D gene is TRBD2 (5 bases). Trimming pared 2 bases from V and 3 bases from J, leaving 11 bases between. CDR3 length equals 16 residues. Germline assignment: CDR1 SGHTA and CDR2 FQGTGA. The CDR3 here is CASSLGLAGGANVLTF. CDR3 DNA sequence: TGTGCCAGCAGCTTAGGGCTTGCGGGTGGGGCCAACGTCCTGACTTTC.

This clone was counted between two and nine times. V is TRBV4-2 and J is TRBJ1-1; no firm D call. The V end lost 3 bases, the J end lost 9 bases, and 11 bases lay between the germline ends. From germline, CDR1 is LGHNA and CDR2 YNFKEQ. CDR3 size: 12 residues. DNA for the CDR3: TGTGCCAGCAGCCACGAGGCTAGTAAAGCTTTCTTT. Translating gives CASSHEASKAFF.

The CDR3 DNA sequence: TGTGCCAGCAGCCCTACAGGTGATGAAGCTTTCTTT. Amino acid sequence: CASSPTGDEAFF. The chain has TRBV5-4 and TRBJ1-1, with a weak D call TRBD1 (5 bases). CDR1 SGHNT and CDR2 YYREEE come from the germline V gene (reference sequence). The CDR3 length is 12 residues. Deletions cut 4 bases from V and 7 bases from J, with 11 bases between.

The chain employs TRBV18 and TRBJ2-1; 9 bases are a match to TRBD1. V was clipped by 3 bases and J by 8 bases; unmatched bases: 8. This CDR3 region has 15 residues. CDR1 is KGHSH and CDR2 is LQKENI in the germline V gene. CDR3 in DNA: TGTGCCAGCTCACCCGGACAGGGGAATGGGGATGAGCAGTTCTTC. Translation gives CASSPGQGNGDEQFF. Supplemented by reference TRBV18 and TRBJ2-1, the full variable domain reads NAGVMQNPRHLVRRRGQEARLRCSPMKGHSHVYWYRQLPEEGLKFMVYLQKENIIDESGMPKERFSAEFPKEGPSILRIQQVVRGDSAAYFCASSPGQGNGDEQFFGPGTRLTVL.

The CDR3 is CASSLASSSYNEQFF. The CDR3 bases are TGCGCCAGCAGCTTGGCCTCAAGCTCCTACAATGAGCAGTTCTTC. The chain has TRBV5-1 and TRBJ2-1, with D hard to call. Trimming removed 0 bases from V and 0 bases from J, with 7 bases in between. This CDR3 has 15 amino acids. The V gene's germline CDR1 is SGHRS and CDR2 YFSETQ.

This chain uses TRBV7-9 with TRBJ2-1; D unclear. This CDR3 has 12 residues. Trimming left V 2 bases short and J 9 bases short, with 8 bases between. Per the germline V gene, CDR1 is SEHNR and CDR2 is FQNEAQ (reference sequence). The CDR3 sequence is CASSLISIEQFF. The CDR3 DNA follows: TGTGCCAGCAGCTTAATCTCAATTGAGCAGTTCTTC. Drawing the rest from reference TRBV7-9 and TRBJ2-1, the complete variable domain is DTGVSQNPRHKITKRGQNVTFRCDPISEHNRLYWYRQTLGQGPEFLTYFQNEAQLEKSRLLSDRFSAERPKGSFSTLEIQRTEQGDSAMYLCASSLISIEQFFGPGTRLTVL.

This clone has only one observation. V is TRBV6-1 and J is TRBJ1-1, with 8 positions matching TRBD1. This CDR3 has 18 residues. Per germline, CDR1 MNHNS and CDR2 SASEGT. V was clipped by 1 base and J by 6 bases; unmatched bases: 16. The CDR3 spells CASSEDIRGLGVWSEAFF. CDR3 nucleotide sequence: TGTGCCAGCAGTGAAGATATCAGGGGGCTAGGGGTATGGTCTGAAGCTTTCTTT.

The rearrangement uses TRBV4-2 and TRBJ2-7; 8 positions match TRBD2. From germline, CDR1 is LGHNA and CDR2 YNFKEQ. The CDR3 covers 14 residues. V shed 3 bases, J shed 6 bases, and the junction held 7 bases outside the gene matches. CDR3 sequence reads: CASSHNGRGGEQYF. The CDR3 nucleotides read TGTGCCAGCAGCCACAATGGCCGGGGGGGCGAGCAGTACTTC.

This rearrangement joins TRBV7-2 to TRBJ2-5; 12 positions agree with TRBD2. This CDR3 has 16 residues. V was clipped by 5 bases and J by 1 base; unmatched bases: 5. Germline V gene lookup returns CDR1 SGHTA and CDR2 FQGNSA. CDR3: CASSPWTSGAQETQYF. In DNA form, the CDR3 reads TGTGCCAGCAGCCCTTGGACTAGCGGGGCCCAAGAGACCCAGTACTTC.

V gene TRBV7-2 combines with J gene TRBJ2-6; possible D gene TRBD1, 6 bases. CDR1 is SGHTA and CDR2 is FQGNSA in the germline V gene. Trimming left V 5 bases short and J 0 bases short, with 17 bases between. The CDR3 has 18 residues. The CDR3 loop reads CASSATGFWSSGANVLTF. The CDR3, as DNA: TGTGCCAGCAGCGCGACAGGATTTTGGAGCTCTGGGGCCAACGTCCTGACTTTC.

The count of this clone is one. The V gene is TRBV27, the J gene TRBJ2-7; a possible D gene is TRBD1 (6 bases). The CDR3 has 15 amino acids. CDR1 is MNHEY, CDR2 SMNVEV, per germline (reference sequence). Trimming shortened V by 2 bases and J by 3 bases, and 14 bases separated the two germline ends. This CDR3 is CASSLGRGKVYEQYF. The CDR3 region has the DNA TGTGCCAGCAGTTTAGGTAGGGGGAAAGTCTACGAGCAGTACTTC.

This clone was detected only a few times. The rearrangement joins TRBV27 to TRBJ2-5, with TRBD2 matching over 9 bases. V lost 3 bases, J lost 2 bases, and 4 bases stayed unmatched. Germline V gene sequence: CDR1 MNHEY, CDR2 SMNVEV (reference sequence). The CDR3 has 15 residues. The CDR3, as DNA: TGTGCCAGCAGTTTCTCCGGACTAGCGCAAGAGACCCAGTACTTC. Its protein product is CASSFSGLAQETQYF.

This clone was detected only once. V and J are TRBV4-3 and TRBJ1-1, with 7 positions matching TRBD1. This CDR3 is built from 15 residues. CDR1 and CDR2 from the germline V gene are LGHNA and YSLEER. V lost 1 base, J lost 4 bases, and 6 bases stayed unmatched. The CDR3 sequence: CASSQGSGGSTEAFF. The DNA for the CDR3 is TGCGCCAGCAGCCAAGGTTCAGGGGGAAGCACTGAAGCTTTCTTT.

This clone showed up just a few times. The chain employs TRBV30 and TRBJ2-2; no clear D. Germline-derived CDR1 and CDR2 are GTSNPN and SVGIG (reference sequence). The length of the CDR3 is 16 residues. V dropped 0 bases and J dropped 7 bases, with 18 bases sitting between them. CDR3: CAWSVYDTPNGGELFF. CDR3 in DNA: TGTGCCTGGAGTGTATACGACACTCCTAACGGCGGGGAGCTGTTTTTT.